These 32 T cell receptor beta chains originate from one sample sequenced in a study of read filtering for tumor transcriptome and immune sequencing. This library used about 360 ng RNA and molecular barcoded adaptors spanning alpha/delta and beta/gamma chains. TCRdb processed the reads anew with MiXCR; each CDR3 protein has one entry. The table includes about 130,000 distinct CDR3 sequences, under 15% detected once. Material: a population of CD138-negative cells sorted from bone marrow. The receptors were sampled from a donor at least 40 years old with multiple myeloma.

The sample holds many counts of this clonotype. The V gene is TRBV2, the J gene TRBJ1-5; D is unclear. The germline gives CDR1 SNHLY, CDR2 FYNNEI. The CDR3 consists of 14 residues. V gave up 3 bases and J gave up 1 base, with 7 bases separating them. CDR3 sequence (DNA): TGTGCCAGCAGTGACCCCAGGAGCAATCAGCCCCAGCATTTT. Amino acids: CASSDPRSNQPQHF.

Details on this clonotype: This may be a read error: a much more frequent sequence differs by one nucleotide. V gene TRBV4-1 combines with J gene TRBJ1-5, with no clear D. From germline, CDR1 is MGHRA and CDR2 YSYEKL. The CDR3 is 15 residues long. Deletions cut 8 bases from V and 3 bases from J, with 17 bases between. The DNA for the CDR3 is TGCGCCAGCTGCCCCGATGCGTGGGACAATCAGCCCCAGCATTTT. Its translation: CASCPDAWDNQPQHF.

This clonotype has a count of ten or more. This sequence joins TRBV29-1 and TRBJ2-3; D is perhaps TRBD1 (6 bases). From germline, CDR1 is SQVTM and CDR2 ANQGSEA. Deletions cut 3 bases from V and 4 bases from J, with 14 bases between. There are 14 residues in the CDR3. CDR3: CSVDQGISPDTQYF. The CDR3 DNA sequence: TGCAGCGTTGATCAGGGGATCAGTCCAGATACGCAGTATTTT.

On this clonotype itself: It may be a read error: a sequence one base away is much more abundant. The V and J genes are TRBV11-3 and TRBJ1-1; the D is unclear. The CDR3 is 14 amino acids. Germline CDR1 SGHNT, CDR2 YENEEA. Written as DNA, the CDR3 is TGTGCCAGCAGCTTAAATGCAGTGAACACTGAAGCTCTCTTT. Protein product: CASSLNAVNTEALF.

This clonotype turned up a few times. The chain combines TRBV7-8 with TRBJ2-3; possible D gene TRBD2, 6 bases. V dropped 3 bases and J dropped 3 bases, with 16 bases sitting between them. The CDR3 is made up of 16 amino acids. Germline values: CDR1 SGHVS, CDR2 FQNEAQ. The CDR3 DNA reads TGTGCCAGCAGCTTCAGACTAACGGGAGAGACAGATACGCAGTATTTT. Its translation: CASSFRLTGETDTQYF.

This clonotype was counted at least ten times. The rearrangement links TRBV4-3 to TRBJ2-3, with D possibly being TRBD2 (6 bases). Trimming shortened V by 3 bases and J by 3 bases, and 13 bases separated the two germline ends. The CDR3 is 15 amino acids. Germline CDR1 and CDR2: LGHNA and YSLEER. The CDR3 sequence: CASSQRLDFTDTQYF. CDR3 DNA: TGCGCCAGCAGCCAGAGACTAGACTTTACAGATACGCAGTATTTT.

This clonotype turned up a few times. As DNA, the CDR3 is TGTGCCAGCAGCTTAGGACAGACAGGCTCTGGAAACACCATATATTTT. This encodes CASSLGQTGSGNTIYF. The chain joins TRBV7-9 to TRBJ1-3; a weak D match, TRBD1 (6 bases). Trimming pared 1 base from V and 0 bases from J, leaving 10 bases between. The CDR3 has 16 residues. Germline V gene sequence: CDR1 SEHNR, CDR2 FQNEAQ (reference sequence).

This clonotype was recorded at least ten times. The V and J genes are TRBV12-3 or TRBV12-4 and TRBJ2-1; 9 bases align to TRBD2. The CDR3 covers 17 residues. The trim removed 5 bases at V and 1 base at J, leaving 9 bases unmatched. The CDR3 sequence is CASSNFAGGPSYNEQFF. In DNA form, the CDR3 reads TGTGCCAGCAGTAATTTTGCGGGAGGGCCTTCCTACAATGAGCAGTTCTTC.

This clonotype was seen ten or more times. The rearrangement uses TRBV29-1 and TRBJ2-1; 8 nucleotides match TRBD2. V shed 5 bases, J shed 6 bases, and the junction held 15 bases outside the gene matches. CDR1 is SQVTM and CDR2 is ANQGSEA in the germline V gene. The CDR3 spans 16 residues. The CDR3 region is CSVTGQLSGRVNEQFF. As DNA, the CDR3 is TGCAGCGTTACAGGACAGCTGAGCGGGAGAGTCAATGAGCAGTTCTTC.

This clonotype has at least ten counts. The genes are TRBV5-1 and TRBJ1-2, with unresolved D. This CDR3 spans 14 amino acids. Germline values: CDR1 SGHRS, CDR2 YFSETQ. The V gene lost 0 bases and the J gene lost 6 bases, with 12 bases spanning the gap. DNA for the CDR3: TGCGCCAGCAGCTTGGAGGTTCCGAGAGATGGCTACACCTTC. Translating it yields CASSLEVPRDGYTF.

This clonotype was found many times. The chain recombines TRBV27 with TRBJ2-7, with 9 bases fitting TRBD2. The V gene's germline CDR1 is MNHEY and CDR2 SMNVEV (reference sequence). CDR3 size: 14 residues. The V gene end was trimmed by 5 bases and the J gene end by 2 bases; junction bases not matched to a gene: 4. The CDR3 loop reads CASSEAGGPYEQYF. The CDR3 DNA follows: TGTGCCAGCAGTGAAGCGGGGGGACCCTACGAGCAGTACTTC.

Ten or more counts support this clonotype. The V gene is TRBV7-9, the J gene TRBJ2-7; D not resolved. This CDR3 is built from 11 residues. Germline CDR1 reads SEHNR; CDR2 reads FQNEAQ (reference sequence). Trimming shortened V by 1 base and J by 5 bases, and 3 bases separated the two germline ends. The CDR3 bases are TGTGCCAGCAGCTTAGAAAACGAGCAGTACTTC. Amino acid sequence: CASSLENEQYF.

The rearrangement links TRBV24-1 to TRBJ2-2; 9 nucleotides match TRBD1. Germline loops: CDR1 KGHDR, CDR2 SFDVKD. The CDR3 runs to 16 residues. Germline trimming cut 2 bases from V and 2 bases from J; bases unmatched to any gene: 2. CDR3 amino acids: CATSDWTGENTGELFF. In DNA form, the CDR3 reads TGTGCCACCAGTGATTGGACAGGGGAAAACACCGGGGAGCTGTTTTTT.

This clonotype was observed many times. This chain links TRBV27 with TRBJ2-2; no definite D call. Germline V CDR1 and CDR2: MNHEY, SMNVEV (reference sequence). V gave up 4 bases and J gave up 1 base, with 13 bases separating them. The CDR3 extends over 16 amino acids. The CDR3 sequence: CASSSIDPLNTGELFF. CDR3 DNA sequence: TGTGCCAGCAGTTCGATCGATCCATTGAACACCGGGGAGCTGTTTTTT.

In the case of this clonotype: This sequence may be a read error, since a much larger clone differs from it by one base. The chain carries TRBV27 and TRBJ1-1; D possibly corresponds to TRBD1 (6 bases). Per the germline V gene, CDR1 is MNHEY and CDR2 is SMNVEV (reference sequence). The CDR3 spans 15 residues. CDR3 loop: CASSSRRTANTEAYF. CDR3 in DNA: TGTGCCAGCAGTTCCCGACGGACAGCGAACACTGAAGCTTACTTT.

This clonotype showed up many times. CDR3 residues: CASSQRRTSGISYEQYF. The CDR3 DNA sequence: TGCGCCAGCAGCCAACGCCGGACTAGCGGGATCTCCTACGAGCAGTACTTC. This chain connects TRBV5-1 to TRBJ2-7, with TRBD2 matching over 12 bases. This CDR3 is built from 17 residues. The junction had 8 bases not matched to a gene; V was cut back by 4 bases and J by 0 bases. The germline V gene encodes CDR1 SGHRS and CDR2 YFSETQ.

The table lists this clonotype with many counts. V usage is TRBV7-6 and J usage is TRBJ2-7; the match to TRBD1 covers 7 bases. CDR3 length: 15 residues. V lost 5 bases to trimming and J lost 2 bases; unmatched junction nucleotides: 9. Germline CDR1 is SGHVS and CDR2 is FNYEAQ. In nucleotides, the CDR3 is TGTGCCAGCAGCCCGCACCGGGACAGAGCCTACGAGCAGTACTTC. Translation gives CASSPHRDRAYEQYF.

For this clonotype: A much larger clonotype is one base distant, so this may be a read error. The chain links TRBV2 to TRBJ2-7; TRBD2 might be the D (6 bases). This CDR3 has 11 amino acids. CDR1 SNHLY and CDR2 FYNNEI come from the germline V gene. Trimming took off 5 bases at V and 6 bases at J, with 8 bases between the two ends. CDR3 sequence reads: CASSLEGEQYF. For the CDR3, the DNA is TGTGCCAGCAGTCTGGAGGGCGAGCAGTACTTC.

The sample holds many counts of this clonotype. This CDR3 fails to terminate in the conserved phenylalanine or tryptophan, so it likely reflects a read error. This sequence joins TRBV18 and TRBJ2-1; tentative D call: TRBD2 (5 bases). V lost 0 bases and J lost 0, with 6 bases in between. The length of the CDR3 is 15 residues. CDR1 KGHSH and CDR2 LQKENI come from the germline V gene. The CDR3 is CASSPPGSSYNEQFS. The CDR3 region has the DNA TGTGCCAGCTCACCACCAGGGAGCTCCTACAATGAGCAGTTCTCC.

This clonotype was recorded many times. The chain links TRBV19 to TRBJ1-1, with 7 bases that match TRBD1. The CDR3 covers 16 residues. The germline V gene has CDR1 LNHDA and CDR2 SQIVND (reference sequence). V was clipped by 5 bases and J by 3 bases; unmatched bases: 12. The CDR3 region is CASSPHRGRGYTEAFF. CDR3 coding DNA: TGTGCCAGTAGTCCACACAGGGGCCGAGGGTACACTGAAGCTTTCTTT. The whole variable domain, remainder taken from reference TRBV19 and TRBJ1-1, is DGGITQSPKYLFRKEGQNVTLSCEQNLNHDAMYWYRQDPGQGLRLIYYSQIVNDFQKGDIAEGYSVSREKKESFPLTVTSAQKNPTAFYLCASSPHRGRGYTEAFFGQGTRLTVV.

Points on this clonotype: This clone may be a read error of a much larger clone one base away. The V gene is TRBV2, the J gene TRBJ2-2; 8 bases are a match to TRBD1. J was trimmed by 5 bases and V by 3 bases; bases with no gene match: 8. From germline, CDR1 is SNHLY and CDR2 FYNNEI. This CDR3 has 16 residues. The CDR3 loop is CASSDSDRGETGELFF. The CDR3 DNA reads as TGTGCCAGCAGTGATAGTGACAGGGGTGAAACCGGGGAGCTGTTTTTT.

This clonotype showed up just once. An end of the junction differs from the germline gene, which may be a read error. V gene TRBV29-1 combines with J gene TRBJ2-1; possibly TRBD2 for D (5 bases). The CDR3 contains 13 residues. Germline assignment: CDR1 SQVTM and CDR2 ANQGSEA. CDR3 coding DNA: TGCAGCGCTCTTATGGCGGGCTACTATGAGCAGTTCTTC. Encoded protein: CSALMAGYYEQFF.

The chain carries TRBV20-1 and TRBJ2-7; 11 nucleotides align to TRBD2. The CDR3 contains 18 residues. J lost 0 bases, V lost 3 bases, and 13 bases had no gene match. The germline gives CDR1 DFQATT, CDR2 SNEGSKA (reference sequence). This CDR3 reads CSASPGLAGELYSYEQYF. CDR3 sequence (DNA): TGCAGTGCTAGCCCAGGACTAGCGGGCGAATTATACTCCTACGAGCAGTACTTC.

This clonotype has only a few counts. This chain connects TRBV30 to TRBJ2-2; a possible D gene is TRBD1 (6 bases). The germline gives CDR1 GTSNPN, CDR2 SVGIG (reference sequence). The CDR3 is 13 amino acids. V was cut by 5 bases and J by 6 bases, with 13 bases left in between. This CDR3 reads CAWFAGVAGELFF. CDR3 coding DNA: TGTGCCTGGTTTGCAGGGGTGGCCGGGGAGCTGTTTTTT. Complete variable domain (other parts from reference TRBV30 and TRBJ2-2): SQTIHQWPATLVQPVGSPLSLECTVEGTSNPNLYWYRQAAGRGLQLLFYSVGIGQISSEVPQNLSASRPQDRQFILSSKKLLLSDSGFYLCAWFAGVAGELFFGEGSRLTVL.

The gene calls are TRBV3-1 and TRBJ2-5, with 9 bases matching TRBD2. The J segment lost 4 bases and the V segment lost 0 bases, leaving 6 bases of the junction unmatched. This CDR3 spans 16 amino acids. In germline, CDR1 is LGHDT, CDR2 YNNKEL (reference sequence). The CDR3 loop reads CASSQDLGGRAETQYF. The DNA of the CDR3 is TGTGCCAGCAGCCAAGATTTGGGCGGGAGGGCAGAGACCCAGTACTTC.

This clonotype has ten or more counts. V gene TRBV7-3 combines with J gene TRBJ2-1; D may be TRBD1 (7 bases). The CDR3 is made up of 15 amino acids. Germline lookup yields CDR1 SGHTA and CDR2 FQGTGA. The V and J ends lost 5 bases and 0 bases respectively, with 11 bases between them. CDR3 region: CASSPGDSSYNEQFF. In DNA, the CDR3 is TGTGCCAGCAGCCCGGGGGACAGCTCCTACAATGAGCAGTTCTTC.

Regarding this clonotype: A much larger clone lies one base from this, so it may be a read error. The J gene is TRBJ1-5, the V gene TRBV19; D is unresolved. The CDR3 loop spans 14 amino acids. Trimming cost V 5 bases and J 4 bases, with 12 bases left between them. Per the germline V gene, CDR1 is LNHDA and CDR2 is SQIVND (reference sequence). The CDR3 nucleotides read TGTGCCAGTAGTTATTCGATTGGGAATCAGCCCCAGCATTTT. Residues: CASSYSIGNQPQHF. The whole variable domain, filled in from reference TRBV19 and TRBJ1-5, reads DGGITQSPKYLFRKEGQNVTLSCEQNLNHDAMYWYRQDPGQGLRLIYYSQIVNDFQKGDIAEGYSVSREKKESFPLTVTSAQKNPTAFYLCASSYSIGNQPQHFGDGTRLSIL.

This clonotype was detected many times. This chain links TRBV29-1 with TRBJ2-3; the match to TRBD2 covers 9 bases. There are 15 residues in the CDR3. Germline trimming cut 8 bases from V and 2 bases from J; bases unmatched to any gene: 11. Germline V gene data show CDR1 as SQVTM and CDR2 as ANQGSEA. The CDR3 loop reads CSTFSGSGNTDTQYF. In nucleotides, the CDR3 is TGCAGCACCTTTAGCGGGAGCGGGAACACAGATACGCAGTATTTT.

Ten or more counts support this clonotype. The rearrangement links TRBV7-8 to TRBJ1-4, with D unresolved. Deletions cut 3 bases from V and 12 bases from J, with 8 bases between. Germline V gene lookup returns CDR1 SGHVS and CDR2 FQNEAQ. The CDR3 is 11 amino acids. CDR3 nucleotides: TGTGCCAGCAGCTTGCAGTCTCAACTGTTTTTT. Its protein is CASSLQSQLFF.

The chain employs TRBV7-2 and TRBJ2-5; D is perhaps TRBD2 (6 bases). The CDR3 loop spans 15 amino acids. Germline V gene sequence: CDR1 SGHTA, CDR2 FQGNSA. Trimming took 6 bases from V and 4 from J, leaving 18 bases between them. The CDR3 DNA follows: TGTGCCAGCAGGGGAGGAAGGGGCGCGGGAGAGACCCAGTACTTC. This sequence encodes CASRGGRGAGETQYF.

Of note for this clonotype: Compared with germline, one end of the junction differs, possibly owing to a read error. This chain joins TRBV18 and TRBJ2-1; D possibly uses TRBD1 or TRBD2 (5 bases each). The germline V gene has CDR1 KGHSH and CDR2 LQKENI. This CDR3 spans 16 amino acids. The CDR3 sequence is CASSPTITGTLDEQLF. Written as DNA, the CDR3 is TGTGCCAGCTCACCAACTATCACCGGGACCCTGGATGAGCAGCTCTTC.

Comments on this clonotype: This may be a read error: a much more frequent sequence differs by one nucleotide. The CDR3 carries no conserved terminal phenylalanine or tryptophan, so it likely arises from a read error. The genes are TRBV20-1 and TRBJ2-7; weak D call: TRBD2 (5 bases). CDR3 length: 13 amino acids. Germline V gene sequence: CDR1 DFQATT, CDR2 SNEGSKA (reference sequence). V lost 8 bases and J lost 4, with 18 bases in between. The CDR3 loop reads CSTHRAGPYEQYL. The CDR3 bases are TGCAGTACCCATAGGGCGGGCCCATACGAGCAGTACCTC.